This is a list of T cell receptor beta chains from one sample in a study of T cells in Graves' hyperthyroidism and ophthalmopathy. TCRdb processed the multiplex PCR reads anew with MiXCR; each CDR3 protein has one entry. The data show about 360,000 distinct CDR3 sequences, with approximately 13% seen just once and around a tenth held by the top ten. The material sequenced was blood. Receptors originate from a woman younger than 35 with Graves' hyperthyroidism. CDR3s include the opening cysteine and the closing phenylalanine or tryptophan. The D gene is left open where the match is weak. Some rows have no size entry. The others give once, few or many, or a class for an expanded clone.

CDR3aa | CDR3nt | abundance | j_gene | v_gene | d_gene
CSVTGVGQPQHF | TGCAGTGTTACAGGGGTTGGACAGCCCCAGCATTTT | many | TRBJ1-5 | TRBV20-1 | TRBD1
CASSSYRGPLEPQHF | TGTGCCAGCAGCTCTTACAGGGGGCCTTTGGAGCCCCAGCATTTT | NA | TRBJ1-5 | TRBV5-6 | TRBD1
CASSQARGQPQHF | TGTGCCAGCAGCCAAGCAAGGGGTCAGCCCCAGCATTTT | many | TRBJ1-5 | TRBV3-1 | NA
CASSLRKEVVGYTF | TGTGCCAGCAGTTTACGGAAAGAAGTCGTAGGCTACACCTTC | many | TRBJ1-2 | TRBV28 | NA
CASSQVHSADTQYF | TGTGCCAGCAGCCAAGTTCACTCGGCAGATACGCAGTATTTT | many | TRBJ2-3 | TRBV3-1 | NA
CASSASSWDGNYTF | TGCGCCAGCAGTGCTTCGAGTTGGGACGGGAACTACACCTTC | many | TRBJ1-2 | TRBV10-2 | NA
CASSSGNTDTQYF | TGTGCCAGCAGCTCCGGGAACACAGATACGCAGTATTTT | NA | TRBJ2-3 | TRBV7-9 | NA
CSVSPRGRVGETQYF | TGCAGCGTCAGCCCCCGGGGGCGCGTGGGAGAGACCCAGTACTTC | many | TRBJ2-5 | TRBV29-1 | NA
CASSEGDVGYGYTF | TGTGCCAGCAGTGAAGGGGATGTAGGGTATGGCTACACCTTC | many | TRBJ1-2 | TRBV2 | NA
CASSQTANEQFF | TGTGCCAGCAGCCAAACCGCCAATGAGCAGTTCTTC | many | TRBJ2-1 | TRBV3-1 | NA
CASSPWTSGGNEQFF | TGTGCCAGCAGCCCCTGGACTAGCGGGGGAAATGAGCAGTTCTTC | NA | TRBJ2-1 | TRBV11-1 | TRBD2
CASSSGGGGGEQYF | TGTGCCAGCAGTTCTGGGGGGGGTGGTGGCGAGCAGTACTTC | few | TRBJ2-7 | TRBV27 | TRBD2
CASSLGGAYNYGYTF | TGTGCCAGCAGCTTAGGCGGGGCCTACAACTATGGCTACACCTTC | many | TRBJ1-2 | TRBV11-2 | NA
CASSFGANTGELFF | TGTGCCAGCAGTTTTGGGGCTAACACCGGGGAGCTGTTTTTT | many | TRBJ2-2 | TRBV28 | NA
CASSQLRDSGQPQHF | TGCGCCAGCAGCCAACTGAGGGATAGCGGACAGCCCCAGCATTTT | NA | TRBJ1-5 | TRBV4-1 | NA
CASSTRPNTEAFF | TGTGCCAGCAGCACCCGTCCGAACACTGAAGCTTTCTTT | many | TRBJ1-1 | TRBV13 | NA
CASSPGVKETQYF | TGTGCCAGCTCACCGGGTGTGAAAGAGACCCAGTACTTC | many | TRBJ2-5 | TRBV18 | NA
CASSLTLYEQYF | TGTGCCAGCAGTTTAACCCTCTACGAGCAGTACTTC | many | TRBJ2-7 | TRBV28 | NA
CASSAAGNTGELFF | TGTGCCAGCAGCGCCGCGGGGAACACCGGGGAGCTGTTTTTT | few | TRBJ2-2 | TRBV7-3 | NA
CASSYRGLGYGYTF | TGTGCCAGCAGCTACAGGGGGCTAGGGTATGGCTACACCTTC | NA | TRBJ1-2 | TRBV7-9 | TRBD1
CASSKGRSGELFF | TGTGCCAGCAGCAAGGGTCGAAGCGGGGAGCTGTTTTTT | many | TRBJ2-2 | TRBV7-2 | NA
CASSQAVTGGSPLHF | TGTGCCAGCAGCCAAGCTGTGACAGGGGGCTCACCCCTCCACTTT | many | TRBJ1-6 | TRBV3-1 | TRBD1
CASSFDSPYEQYF | TGCGCCAGCAGCTTTGATTCTCCCTACGAGCAGTACTTC | many | TRBJ2-7 | TRBV5-1 | NA
CSASKIDWDRGYEQYF | TGCAGTGCTAGTAAGATAGATTGGGACAGGGGTTACGAGCAGTACTTC | NA | TRBJ2-7 | TRBV20-1 | TRBD1
CASSLGTGTTDTQYF | TGTGCCAGCAGCTTGGGCACAGGCACCACAGATACGCAGTATTTT | NA | TRBJ2-3 | TRBV5-6 | NA
CASSGDFGNTIYF | TGTGCCAGCAGTGGGGACTTTGGAAACACCATATATTTT | NA | TRBJ1-3 | TRBV12-3/TRBV12-4 | NA
CASSLVGAGSGLNEQFF | TGTGCCAGCAGCTTAGTGGGAGCGGGATCGGGGCTCAATGAGCAGTTCTTC | many | TRBJ2-1 | TRBV7-2 | TRBD2
CASSYFFGQGAYGYTF | TGTGCCAGCAGTTATTTTTTCGGACAGGGGGCCTATGGCTACACCTTC | NA | TRBJ1-2 | TRBV6-5 | TRBD1
CASSLGKGRDYGYTF | TGTGCCAGCAGCTTAGGGAAGGGAAGGGACTATGGCTACACCTTC | many | TRBJ1-2 | TRBV7-2 | NA
CASSPGLAGEQSDTQYF | TGTGCCAGCAGTCCCGGACTAGCGGGAGAGCAATCAGATACGCAGTATTTT | NA | TRBJ2-3 | TRBV28 | TRBD2
CSASTQGAQETQYF | TGCAGTGCTAGCACACAGGGGGCGCAAGAGACCCAGTACTTC | many | TRBJ2-5 | TRBV20-1 | TRBD1
CASRWAGEYTDTQYF | TGTGCCAGCAGGTGGGCAGGGGAATACACAGATACGCAGTATTTT | many | TRBJ2-3 | TRBV12-3/TRBV12-4 | NA
CAISGTARGTQYF | TGTGCCATCAGTGGGACAGCCCGGGGGACCCAGTACTTC | many | TRBJ2-5 | TRBV10-3 | NA
CASSLSRDEKLFF | TGTGCCAGCAGTTTATCCAGGGATGAAAAACTGTTTTTT | many | TRBJ1-4 | TRBV12-3/TRBV12-4 | NA
CASSLGYRSNEKLFF | TGTGCCAGCAGCTTAGGTTACAGAAGTAATGAAAAACTGTTTTTT | many | TRBJ1-4 | TRBV11-2 | NA
CASSNRDRADNEQFF | TGTGCCAGCAGCAACCGGGACAGGGCAGACAATGAGCAGTTCTTC | NA | TRBJ2-1 | TRBV11-2 | TRBD1
CASSAPDTLIYEQYF | TGTGCCAGCAGTGCACCGGACACGCTAATCTACGAGCAGTACTTC | many | TRBJ2-7 | TRBV2 | NA
CASSLFGGNTIYF | TGTGCCAGCAGCCTCTTCGGGGGAAACACCATATATTTT | many | TRBJ1-3 | TRBV11-1 | NA
CASSLEGIEQFF | TGTGCCAGCAGCTTAGAAGGGATTGAGCAGTTCTTC | many | TRBJ2-1 | TRBV11-3 | NA
CASSLGSRSNQPQHF | TGTGCCAGCAGCCTGGGCAGCCGTAGCAATCAGCCCCAGCATTTT | many | TRBJ1-5 | TRBV3-1 | NA
CASSLLEAFNEKLFF | TGTGCCAGCAGCCTGTTAGAGGCCTTTAATGAAAAACTGTTTTTT | many | TRBJ1-4 | TRBV12-3/TRBV12-4 | NA
CASSIKQGRDPPLHF | TGTGCCAGTAGTATAAAGCAGGGCAGGGATCCACCCCTCCACTTT | NA | TRBJ1-6 | TRBV19 | NA
CSANFRTDTQYF | TGCAGTGCCAACTTCAGGACAGATACGCAGTATTTT | many | TRBJ2-3 | TRBV20-1 | NA
CASSLGFGGTEAFF | TGCGCCAGCAGCTTGGGATTTGGAGGGACTGAAGCTTTCTTT | many | TRBJ1-1 | TRBV5-1 | NA
CASSGLAGPKNTGELFF | TGTGCCAGCAGCGGACTAGCGGGCCCTAAAAACACCGGGGAGCTGTTTTTT | many | TRBJ2-2 | TRBV13 | TRBD2
CASSQGETSVNEQYF | TGCGCCAGCAGCCAGGGGGAGACTAGCGTAAACGAGCAGTACTTC | NA | TRBJ2-7 | TRBV4-3 | TRBD2
CAWRTGTGVTEAFF | TGTGCCTGGAGAACCGGGACAGGGGTTACTGAAGCTTTCTTT | many | TRBJ1-1 | TRBV30 | TRBD1
CASSPQAGAQYF | TGTGCCAGCAGTCCCCAAGCGGGGGCCCAGTACTTC | many | TRBJ2-5 | TRBV28 | TRBD2
CASSVVTGNPEAFF | TGTGCCAGCAGCGTAGTTACGGGCAACCCTGAAGCTTTCTTT | few | TRBJ1-1 | TRBV9 | NA
CASSPRGGGNYGYTF | TGTGCCAGCAGTCCCCGGGGGGGAGGCAACTATGGCTACACCTTC | NA | TRBJ1-2 | TRBV28 | NA
CSAREASGSSGSGELFF | TGCAGTGCTAGAGAGGCTAGCGGGAGCTCCGGTAGCGGGGAGCTGTTTTTT | few | TRBJ2-2 | TRBV20-1 | TRBD2
CASTEEDWYQETQYF | TGTGCCAGCACCGAAGAAGACTGGTACCAAGAGACCCAGTACTTC | many | TRBJ2-5 | TRBV7-6 | NA